This TCR beta chain appears in the sequencing data of a study of beta chain features in type 1 diabetes. The whole isolated RNA underwent reverse transcription, so sequencing captured expressed TCRB transcripts. Profiling relied on immunoSEQ multiplex PCR, and the TCRdb table lists in-frame clones only, not all of them. The sample holds approximately 170,000 clones; about 7.8% are singletons and the top ten take roughly 0.97%. Only a few counts were recorded for this clone. The antigen is unknown. V lost 5 bases to trimming and J lost 5 bases; unmatched junction nucleotides: 18. The CDR3 sequence is 18 residues long. Germline-derived CDR1 and CDR2 are LNHDA and SQIVND (reference sequence). Cell sorting via CD45RO/CCR7/CD25/CD127/CD95/CD27 was performed to obtain CD4+ naive, central memory, regulatory and stem cell-like memory cells. General study results and limits: Type 1 diabetes patients showed a moderate but significant shortening of TCRB CDR3s in all four CD4+ subsets.

Sequencing used central memory CD4+ T cells from blood. This receptor was taken from a woman between 40 and 50 years old with type 1 diabetes. The genes are TRBV19 and TRBJ1-5, with 7 bases lining up with TRBD1. The CDR3, as DNA: TGTGCCAGTAGTGTTCCCCCCGGATGGGACAGTGCTTATCAGCCCCAGCATTTT. As protein: CASSVPPGWDSAYQPQHF.